Many counts were recorded for the clone carrying this T cell receptor (beta chain). The record originates from a study of early T cells in non-severe SARS-CoV-2 infection. cDNA molecules, individually, were tagged with unique molecular identifiers. TCRdb redid the calling of the 5' RACE reads with MiXCR, one entry per CDR3 protein. This sample has about 69,000 distinct CDR3 sequences, with approximately 15% found just once. V was pared by 0 bases and J by 9 bases, with 13 bases between. The CDR3 loop spans 15 amino acids. The V gene's germline CDR1 is SGDLS and CDR2 YYNGEE. The sequencing input was whole blood. This chain links TRBV9 with TRBJ1-6; D not resolved. The source is an adult who was a healthcare worker with PCR-confirmed SARS-CoV-2 infection or an uninfected control (not recorded which). CDR3 protein: CASSVGGLEGSPLHF. CDR3 nucleotides: TGTGCCAGCAGCGTAGGAGGCCTCGAAGGTTCACCCCTCCACTTT.